The clone carrying this T cell receptor beta chain was seen a few times. Its specificity is unknown. The data originate from a study of cytomegalovirus exposure and HLA in healthy donors. General study findings and limits: TCR beta chains numbering some 160 were designated cytomegalovirus-associated. Indistinguishability led to the exclusion of some V segments, TRBV6-2 and TRBV6-3 included. Information on immune exposure was restricted to one variable (CMV serostatus).

The V and J ends lost 0 bases and 1 base respectively, with 8 bases between them. Germline CDR1 is ENHRY and CDR2 is SYGVKD. This CDR3 contains 15 residues. Primers: 60 Vbeta forward and 13 Jbeta reverse. Method: immunoSEQ multiplex PCR; TCRdb's copy keeps in-frame clones and lacks some. The repertoire consists of 90,000 to 150,000 clones, with 77% occurring once and the leading ten covering around 3.5%. The donors were healthy bone marrow donors. The genes are TRBV10-3 and TRBJ2-3; perhaps TRBD2 as D (6 bases). The receptor comes from a human donor in good health. Sequenced: PBMCs. The CDR3 DNA is TGTGCCATCAGTGAGTCTAGCGGCCGCACAGATACGCAGTATTTT. It specifies CAISESSGRTDTQYF.